One sample yielded the 2 T cell receptor beta chains listed below, sequenced in a study of blood T cell repertoires in COVID-19. Produced via immunoSEQ multiplex PCR; TCRdb's table is partial and in-frame only. Of about 34,000 clones in the sample, roughly 91% were seen once. Source material: peripheral blood. These receptors all come from a man older than 75 with acute or convalescent COVID-19.

The chain joins TRBV5-1 to TRBJ2-7; possibly TRBD2 for D (5 bases). The CDR3 is 14 amino acids. V lost 0 bases to trimming and J lost 3 bases, with 10 bases between them. Germline assignment: CDR1 SGHRS and CDR2 YFSETQ. As DNA, the CDR3 is TGCGCCAGCAGCTTGGCCGGGGTCAGCTACGAGCAGTACTTC. Its translation: CASSLAGVSYEQYF.

The CDR3 DNA reads TGTGCCAGCAGCGTAGGCCCTCAGGGGAATAGTTCACCCCTCCACTTT. Its protein is CASSVGPQGNSSPLHF. This chain uses TRBV9 with TRBJ1-6, with D perhaps matching TRBD1 (6 bases). Germline assignment: CDR1 SGDLS and CDR2 YYNGEE. V gave up 0 bases and J gave up 9 bases, with 16 bases separating them. There are 16 residues in the CDR3.